Included here is one T cell receptor beta chain sequence, with context. The antigen is not known. Alongside a J-beta primer mix, a sample-barcoded 5' primer served in a second PCR lasting about 6 to 12 cycles. MiXCR, run by TCRdb on the 5' RACE reads, gives a single entry per CDR3 protein. The table has 850,000 to 1,000,000 distinct CDR3 sequences, about 53% seen once. In germline, CDR1 is MDHEN, CDR2 SYDVKM. The CDR3 contains 13 residues. Trimming took 6 bases from V and 6 from J, leaving 9 bases between them. This record comes from a study of blood T cells in healthy people across ages. Study outcomes and limitations: More naive CD4+ cells and higher diversity marked long-lived donors relative to aged donors.

The origin of this receptor is a woman in her sixties in good health. The chain combines TRBV28 with TRBJ1-6; the D gene is possibly TRBD1 (6 bases). Sequencing was performed on blood. This CDR3 reads CASRGGVNSPLHF. In DNA, the CDR3 is TGTGCCAGCAGAGGGGGGGTTAATTCACCCCTCCACTTT.